This TCR beta chain was captured by sequencing in a study of OX40 agonist ivuxolimab in advanced cancers. Notes on this clone: Antigen unknown.

The assay was immunoSEQ multiplex PCR, and TCRdb's table has in-frame clones only and misses some. The sample lists about 51,000 clones; 88% were seen once. The CDR3 totals 15 residues. CDR1 MNHEY and CDR2 SVGAGI come from the germline V gene. The ends were cut back, 0 bases at V and 4 bases at J, with 10 bases in the middle. Overall study results and limits: Expansion of clones was among the lowest in partial responders at 0.1-3.0 mg/kg.

The gene calls are TRBV6-5 and TRBJ2-1; D unresolved. The sample here was CD4+ or CD8+ T cells sorted from blood, taken in a trial of the OX40 agonist ivuxolimab. The source is an adult with an advanced solid tumor such as melanoma, head and neck, liver or kidney cancer. The CDR3 DNA reads as TGTGCCAGCAGTTACTCGTTTAGCAGTTACAATGAGCAGTTCTTC. Its translation is CASSYSFSSYNEQFF.